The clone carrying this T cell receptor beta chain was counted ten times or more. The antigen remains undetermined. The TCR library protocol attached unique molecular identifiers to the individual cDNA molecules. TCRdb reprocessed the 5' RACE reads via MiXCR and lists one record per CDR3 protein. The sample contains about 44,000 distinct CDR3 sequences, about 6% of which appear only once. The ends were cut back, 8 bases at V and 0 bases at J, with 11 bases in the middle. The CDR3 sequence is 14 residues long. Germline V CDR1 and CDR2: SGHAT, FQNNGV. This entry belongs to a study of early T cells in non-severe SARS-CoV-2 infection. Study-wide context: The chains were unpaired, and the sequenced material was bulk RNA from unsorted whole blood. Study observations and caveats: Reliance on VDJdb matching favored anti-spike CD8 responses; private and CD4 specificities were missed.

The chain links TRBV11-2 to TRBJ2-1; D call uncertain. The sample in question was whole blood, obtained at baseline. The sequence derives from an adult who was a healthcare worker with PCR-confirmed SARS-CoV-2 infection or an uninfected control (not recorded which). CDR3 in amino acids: CASEDPSSYNEQFF. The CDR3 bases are TGTGCCAGCGAGGATCCGAGCTCCTACAATGAGCAGTTCTTC.